This is a list of T cell receptor beta chains from one sample in a study of beta chain features in type 1 diabetes. Repertoires were generated with immunoSEQ multiplex PCR, while TCRdb's copy carries only in-frame clones and drops some. Of 140,000 or so clones listed, 13% were seen once; the top ten hold around 1.2%. Sequencing input: central memory CD4+ T cells from blood. The receptors originated from a man aged 18 to 30 with type 1 diabetes. CDR3s include the opening cysteine and the closing phenylalanine or tryptophan. D genes are given only for firm matches. Size values are once, few and many counts, or a class for expanded clones, and some rows have none.

abundance | j_gene | len | d_gene | v_gene | CDR3nt | CDR3aa
few | TRBJ2-7 | 14 | . | TRBV2 | TGTGCCAGCAACCGATTCGGGGTTCGCTACGAGCAGTACTTC | CASNRFGVRYEQYF
. | TRBJ1-1 | 16 | . | TRBV5-1 | TGCGCCAGCAGCTTAGCTCAAGGGACAAAGGGAGCCGGGGCTTTCTTT | CASSLAQGTKGAGAFF
. | TRBJ1-4 | 16 | . | TRBV4-1 | TGCGCCAGCAGCCCATTGGGGCGGCAGCCTAGTGAAAAACTGTTTTTT | CASSPLGRQPSEKLFF
. | TRBJ1-2 | 15 | . | TRBV29-1 | TGCAGCGTCGCCCTGGCCCTGAAGGGAAACTATGGCTACACCTTC | CSVALALKGNYGYTF
. | TRBJ2-6 | 15 | . | TRBV29-1 | TGCAGCGTTTCATCAGGTCCCTCTGGGGCCAACGTCCTGACTTTC | CSVSSGPSGANVLTF
. | TRBJ1-2 | 14 | . | TRBV15 | TGTGCCACCAGAGAGGAGGGCAGGGACTATGGCTACACCTTC | CATREEGRDYGYTF
. | TRBJ2-7 | 13 | . | TRBV6-5 | TGTGCTTCTGGTAGGGCAGTAGGCTACGAGCAGTACTTC | CASGRAVGYEQYF
few | TRBJ1-6 | 17 | . | TRBV5-4 | TGTGCCAGCAGCGGGGCCCGAAACCCCCAAGCTGGTTCACCCCTCCACTTT | CASSGARNPQAGSPLHF
. | TRBJ1-1 | 17 | . | TRBV30 | TGTGCCTGGAAAGTCCGGGACGGCAAAAAGCGGGACACTGAAGCTTTCTTT | CAWKVRDGKKRDTEAFF
. | TRBJ2-7 | 15 | . | TRBV6-1 | TGTGCCAGCATTACGTTTGGGGGTTTCGTCTACGAGCAGTACTTC | CASITFGGFVYEQYF
many | TRBJ2-2 | 16 | . | TRBV11-1 | TGTGCCAGCAGCACCATAGGGGCCCCGAACACCGGGGAGCTGTTTTTT | CASSTIGAPNTGELFF
. | TRBJ2-1 | 16 | TRBD1 | TRBV7-9 | TGTGCCAGCAGCTTGGGTCCCGGGACAGGGACCAATGAGCAGTTCTTC | CASSLGPGTGTNEQFF
few | TRBJ2-7 | 13 | . | TRBV5-1 | TGCGCCAGCAGCCCCAGGGAGCTCTACGAGCAGTACTTC | CASSPRELYEQYF
few | TRBJ1-3 | 15 | . | TRBV5-1 | TGCGCCAGCAGCTTGGAGAGCGACTCTGGAAACACCATATATTTT | CASSLESDSGNTIYF
. | TRBJ1-1 | 15 | . | TRBV14 | TGTGCCAGCAGCCCCGGGGGATTGGGGGGCACTGAAGCTTTCTTT | CASSPGGLGGTEAFF
. | TRBJ2-1 | 15 | . | TRBV7-9 | TGTGCCAGCAGCTCCTTAAGCGGTATTGACAATGAGCAGTTCTTC | CASSSLSGIDNEQFF
. | TRBJ1-2 | 9 | . | TRBV30 | TGTGCCGTAGGTAGAGGCTACACCTTC | CAVGRGYTF
. | TRBJ2-7 | 11 | . | TRBV2 | TGTGCCAGCAGTGAGGCGTACGAGCAGTACTTC | CASSEAYEQYF
few | TRBJ2-1 | 14 | . | TRBV19 | TGTGCCAGTAGGCTCGGGGGCGGGTACAATGAGCAGTTCTTC | CASRLGGGYNEQFF
few | TRBJ1-6 | 12 | . | TRBV5-5 | TGTGCCAGCAGTCCTCGGGATTCACCCCTCCACTTT | CASSPRDSPLHF
few | TRBJ2-7 | 14 | . | TRBV7-6 | TGTGCCAGCAGCTTAGGACAGTCCGCGAGAGAGCAGTACTTC | CASSLGQSAREQYF
few | TRBJ2-2 | 15 | TRBD1 | TRBV2 | TGTGCCAGCAGTGCCCGGACAGGGAATACCGGGGAGCTGTTTTTT | CASSARTGNTGELFF
. | TRBJ1-4 | 13 | . | TRBV28 | TGTGCCAGCAGTTTATACTCTAATGAAAAACTGTTTTTT | CASSLYSNEKLFF
. | TRBJ2-7 | 14 | . | TRBV5-4 | TGTGCCAGCAGCTTGGGGCTGGGGGCCTACGAGCAGTACTTC | CASSLGLGAYEQYF
medium-sized | TRBJ1-2 | 17 | . | TRBV28 | TGTGCCAGCAGTTTACCGCAACTCTCTGGGAGGGAAGGTTTGGGCACCTTC | CASSLPQLSGREGLGTF
. | TRBJ1-1 | 14 | TRBD1 | TRBV6-5 | TGTGCCAGCAGGAGGGACAGCTCGAACACTGAAGCTTTCTTT | CASRRDSSNTEAFF
few | TRBJ2-7 | 13 | TRBD1 | TRBV29-1 | TGCAGCGTTGTTCGGACAGGGGGTATCGAGCAGTACTTC | CSVVRTGGIEQYF
. | TRBJ2-6 | 16 | . | TRBV27 | TGTGCCAGCAAGAATTACACCCTCTCTGGGGCCAACGTCCTGACTTTC | CASKNYTLSGANVLTF
few | TRBJ1-1 | 13 | . | TRBV15 | TGTGCCACCAGCAGAGCTGGAGGGACTGAAGCTTTCTTT | CATSRAGGTEAFF
. | TRBJ1-1 | 15 | . | TRBV14 | TGTGCCAGCAGCCAATATGGCAGGCGAGCTCCTGAAGCTTTCTTT | CASSQYGRRAPEAFF
many | TRBJ2-1 | 14 | TRBD1 | TRBV7-2 | TGTGCCAGCAGCTCGGGACAGTTTTACAATGAGCAGTTCTTC | CASSSGQFYNEQFF
few | TRBJ2-3 | 16 | . | TRBV27 | TGTGCCAGCAGTTTTCGGGGTAGGGGGTCCACAGATACGCAGTATTTT | CASSFRGRGSTDTQYF
few | TRBJ2-5 | 16 | TRBD1 | TRBV7-9 | TGTGCCAGCAGCGCCCCGATCGGGACAGGGAAAGAGACCCAGTACTTC | CASSAPIGTGKETQYF
. | TRBJ2-3 | 14 | . | TRBV11-2 | TGTGCCAGCAGCTTTGCGGCTAGCACAGATACGCAGTATTTT | CASSFAASTDTQYF
few | TRBJ2-5 | 16 | . | TRBV2 | TGTGCCAGCAGTGGAGGTACCTGGACTTCAGGGGAGACCCAGTACTTC | CASSGGTWTSGETQYF
few | TRBJ2-5 | 15 | . | TRBV27 | TGTGCCAGCAGTTTATCGGGCAGGATTAGATGGGAGCAGTACTTC | CASSLSGRIRWEQYF
. | TRBJ2-7 | 13 | . | TRBV28 | TGTGCCAGCGTGCCGGGAAACACCTACGAGCAGTACTTC | CASVPGNTYEQYF
. | TRBJ1-1 | 14 | . | TRBV29-1 | TGCAGCGTTGAAGGGCTGGGGAGGAACACTGAAGCTTTCTTT | CSVEGLGRNTEAFF
. | TRBJ2-7 | 14 | TRBD1 | TRBV29-1 | TGCAGCGTTTTGGGGTGGGACAGGGGAAACGAGCAGTACTTC | CSVLGWDRGNEQYF
. | TRBJ2-5 | 13 | . | TRBV5-1 | TGCGCCAGCAGCAACTCAGGGCTCGAGACCCAGTACTTC | CASSNSGLETQYF
. | TRBJ1-1 | 14 | . | TRBV6-6 | TGTGCCAGCGTGTCTTTGAATTCGAACACTGAAGCTTTCTTT | CASVSLNSNTEAFF
few | TRBJ1-1 | 13 | . | TRBV30 | TGTGCCTGGAGAGGGACAACGAACACTGAAGCTTTCTTT | CAWRGTTNTEAFF
few | TRBJ1-2 | 14 | . | TRBV30 | TGTGCCTGGAGGGCCAGAGGGACCGGCGATGGCTACACCTTC | CAWRARGTGDGYTF
. | TRBJ1-3 | 16 | . | TRBV5-4 | TGTGCCAGCAGCTTGGGTTCGTCTGGGTCTGGAAACACCATATATTTT | CASSLGSSGSGNTIYF
. | TRBJ2-1 | 14 | TRBD1 | TRBV7-3 | TGTGCCAGCAGCCAGGGACAGGGAAACAATGAGCAGTTCTTC | CASSQGQGNNEQFF
. | TRBJ1-1 | 14 | . | TRBV7-9 | TGTGCCAGCAGCTTAGGGCCGGCCCACACTGAAGCTTTCTTT | CASSLGPAHTEAFF
many | TRBJ1-5 | 15 | . | TRBV29-1 | TGCAGCGCCTCATCGGTGGCAGATAGCAATCAGCCCCAGCATTTT | CSASSVADSNQPQHF
. | TRBJ2-3 | 13 | . | TRBV9 | TGTGCCAGCAGCGTATCACTTGCAGATACGCAGTATTTT | CASSVSLADTQYF
few | TRBJ2-1 | 15 | TRBD1 | TRBV7-2 | TGTGCCAGCAGCGGGCGGGACAGGGCACGCAATGAGCAGTTCTTC | CASSGRDRARNEQFF
. | TRBJ2-5 | 14 | . | TRBV7-8 | TGTGCCAGCAGCTTTAGTCTACTTCAAGAGACCCAGTACTTC | CASSFSLLQETQYF
. | TRBJ2-3 | 14 | . | TRBV5-1 | TGCGCCAGCAGCTTGGTTTTGGGGACAGATACGCAGTATTTT | CASSLVLGTDTQYF
. | TRBJ2-1 | 16 | . | TRBV11-2 | TGTGCCAGCAGGGATCCTGGACGAGGGTTTTACAATGAGCAGTTCTTC | CASRDPGRGFYNEQFF
once | TRBJ2-5 | 13 | . | TRBV10-3 | TGTGCCATCAGTGAGGGGCGAGGCGAGACCCAGTACTTC | CAISEGRGETQYF
few | TRBJ2-6 | 16 | . | TRBV15 | TGTGCCACCAGCAGAGACAACCCCTCTGGGGCCAACGTCCTGACTTTC | CATSRDNPSGANVLTF
. | TRBJ2-1 | 11 | . | TRBV30 | TGTGCCTGGAGTGTACTTGATGAGCAGTTCTTC | CAWSVLDEQFF